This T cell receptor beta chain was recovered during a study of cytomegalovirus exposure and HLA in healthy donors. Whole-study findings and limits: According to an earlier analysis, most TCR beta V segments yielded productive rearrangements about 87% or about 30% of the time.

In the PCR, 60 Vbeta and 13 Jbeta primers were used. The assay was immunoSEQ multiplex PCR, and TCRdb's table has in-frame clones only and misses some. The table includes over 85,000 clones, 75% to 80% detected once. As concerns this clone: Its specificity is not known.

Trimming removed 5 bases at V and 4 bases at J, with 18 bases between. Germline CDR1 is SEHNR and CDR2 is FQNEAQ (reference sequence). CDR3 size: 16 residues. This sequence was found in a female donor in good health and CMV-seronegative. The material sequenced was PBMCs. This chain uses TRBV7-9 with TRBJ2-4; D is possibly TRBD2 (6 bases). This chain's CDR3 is CASSTIENRGKNIQYF. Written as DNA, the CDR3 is TGTGCCAGCAGCACTATAGAGAACCGGGGGAAAAACATTCAGTACTTC.